A single sample gave rise to the 21 T cell receptor beta chains below, sequenced in a study of blood T cell repertoires in COVID-19. Clones were sequenced by immunoSEQ multiplex PCR, and TCRdb holds only the in-frame ones, with some missing. The sample yields about 300,000 clones, roughly 90% seen once. Sequencing was carried out using peripheral blood. These receptors originate from a woman under 40 with COVID-19, enrolled during active disease.

This clone has a handful of counts. The CDR3 nucleotides read TGCGCCAGCAGCCTCACCCCTACTAGCGGAGGCTCCTACGAGCAGTACTTC. This codes for CASSLTPTSGGSYEQYF. The V call is TRBV5-1, the J call TRBJ2-7; 8 bases align to TRBD2. Trimming removed 4 bases from V and 0 bases from J; junction bases left unmatched: 12. Germline values: CDR1 SGHRS, CDR2 YFSETQ. The CDR3 has 17 amino acids.

This sequence joins TRBV2 and TRBJ2-2, with D possibly matching TRBD1 (6 bases). V was pared by 5 bases and J by 4 bases, with 17 bases between. The CDR3 has 16 amino acids. The germline CDR1 and CDR2 sequences are SNHLY and FYNNEI. DNA for the CDR3: TGTGCCAGCAGTCCTCAGGGGCGTTGGACCACCGGGGAGCTGTTTTTT. It encodes CASSPQGRWTTGELFF.

This clone came up once. The J gene is TRBJ2-1, the V gene TRBV6-5; the match to TRBD2 covers 7 bases. Germline CDR1 MNHEY, CDR2 SVGAGI. With 2 bases clipped from V and 9 bases from J, the junction kept 7 bases outside the gene matches. CDR3 length: 14 residues. CDR3 nucleotides: TGTGCCAGCAGTTACGAGGGAGGGGAGGGTGAGCAGTTCTTC. Translated: CASSYEGGEGEQFF.

This clone was counted between two and nine times. The V gene is TRBV6-1, the J gene TRBJ1-6, with 12 bases identical to TRBD1. CDR3 length: 18 residues. CDR1 MNHNS and CDR2 SASEGT come from the germline V gene. The V gene end was trimmed by 2 bases and the J gene end by 8 bases; junction bases not matched to a gene: 10. The CDR3 nucleotides are TGTGCCAGCAGTGAATATCCGGGACAGGGGGCTTTGGATTCACCCCTCCACTTT. This gives the protein CASSEYPGQGALDSPLHF.

This clone was counted a few times. This chain links TRBV6-5 with TRBJ1-1; 8 bases are a match to TRBD1. The CDR3 contains 15 residues. J gave up 0 bases and V 6 bases, and 6 bases lay outside the gene matches. Per germline, CDR1 MNHEY and CDR2 SVGAGI. For the CDR3, the DNA is TGTGCCAGCAGCCAGGACAGGGAAATGAACACTGAAGCTTTCTTT. This encodes CASSQDREMNTEAFF.

This chain links TRBV6-5 with TRBJ2-7; D may be TRBD1 (6 bases). Between the trimmed V and J ends, which lost 0 bases and 1 base, there was a span of 10 bases. Germline CDR1 and CDR2: MNHEY and SVGAGI. The CDR3 extends over 15 amino acids. CDR3 sequence (DNA): TGTGCCAGCAGTTACTCCCGGGACAAGTCCTACGAGCAGTACTTC. Translating gives CASSYSRDKSYEQYF.

The chain carries TRBV5-1 and TRBJ2-7; 10 nucleotides align to TRBD2. The CDR3 length is 15 residues. CDR1 and CDR2 (germline): SGHRS, YFSETQ. The junction had 9 bases not matched to a gene; V was cut back by 0 bases and J by 9 bases. Here the CDR3 DNA reads TGCGCCAGCAGCTTGGGGCAGCGGGGGGGTGATGGGCAGTACTTC. It yields the protein CASSLGQRGGDGQYF. The entire variable domain, with the rest obtained from reference TRBV5-1 and TRBJ2-7, is as follows: KAGVTQTPRYLIKTRGQQVTLSCSPISGHRSVSWYQQTPGQGLQFLFEYFSETQRNKGNFPGRFSGRQFSNSRSEMNVSTLELGDSALYLCASSLGQRGGDGQYFGPGTRLTVT.

This clone was observed at least ten times. The chain employs TRBV5-1 and TRBJ1-4, with 7 bases that match TRBD1. Germline lookup yields CDR1 SGHRS and CDR2 YFSETQ. The V and J ends lost 0 bases and 3 bases, in that order; junction bases with no gene match: 5. This CDR3 region has 16 residues. The CDR3 loop is CASSLETGISNEKLFF. DNA for the CDR3: TGCGCCAGCAGCTTGGAGACAGGGATATCTAATGAAAAACTGTTTTTT.

The V gene is TRBV3-1 (or the pseudogene TRBV3-2), the J gene TRBJ2-1, with 12 bases that match TRBD2. The CDR3 extends over 18 amino acids. Germline CDR1 is LGHDT and CDR2 is YNNKEL (reference sequence). J lost 0 bases, V lost 1 base, and 4 bases had no gene match. The CDR3 loop reads CASSQGLAGGSSYNEQFF. DNA for the CDR3: TGTGCCAGCAGCCAAGGGCTAGCGGGAGGGAGCTCCTACAATGAGCAGTTCTTC.

J is TRBJ2-1 and V is TRBV9; 7 positions agree with TRBD2. The J segment lost 5 bases and the V segment lost 1 base, leaving 6 bases of the junction unmatched. The CDR3 has 15 residues. In germline, CDR1 is SGDLS, CDR2 YYNGEE. Here the CDR3 reads CASSVLAGFNNEQFF. In nucleotides, the CDR3 is TGTGCCAGCAGCGTATTAGCGGGCTTCAACAATGAGCAGTTCTTC. Combining the CDR3 with reference TRBV9 and TRBJ2-1 gives the whole variable domain DSGVTQTPKHLITATGQRVTLRCSPRSGDLSVYWYQQSLDQGLQFLIQYYNGEERAKGNILERFSAQQFPDLHSELNLSSLELGDSALYFCASSVLAGFNNEQFFGPGTRLTVL.

The chain is built from TRBV10-2 and TRBJ2-1; the match to TRBD1 covers 8 bases. There are 14 residues in the CDR3. V lost 10 bases, J lost 15 bases, and 20 bases stayed unmatched. Per germline, CDR1 WSHSY and CDR2 SAAADI. In DNA form, the CDR3 reads TGCGCCACCTCCTCCGGAGGACAGGGTACCATACGGTTCTTC. Translation gives CATSSGGQGTIRFF.

Only a few counts were recorded for this clone. The rearrangement uses TRBV6-6 and TRBJ1-2; 10 nucleotides match TRBD1. The germline CDR1 and CDR2 sequences are MNHNY and SVGAGI (reference sequence). V dropped 7 bases and J dropped 7; count of bases not matched to a gene: 9. The CDR3 is 14 residues long. CDR3 sequence (DNA): TGTGCCAGCACCAACCGGGACAGGGGAGGTGGCTACACCTTC. Translated: CASTNRDRGGGYTF.

The chain carries TRBV7-3 and TRBJ2-2, with D unresolved. The germline CDR1 and CDR2 sequences are SGHTA and FQGTGA. V gave up 6 bases and J gave up 1 base, with 3 bases separating them. This CDR3 spans 12 amino acids. In nucleotides, the CDR3 is TGTGCCAGCAGTAAGAACACCGGGGAGCTGTTTTTT. Protein product: CASSKNTGELFF.

Written as DNA, the CDR3 is TGCGCCAGCAGCCCCTTGTTGGTAGCGGGTTCCCTCAACGAGCAGTACTTC. As protein: CASSPLLVAGSLNEQYF. The chain uses TRBV4-1 and TRBJ2-7, with 7 bases identical to TRBD2. This CDR3 spans 17 amino acids. Germline loops: CDR1 MGHRA, CDR2 YSYEKL. Trimming cost V 4 bases and J 5 bases; bases outside gene matches: 17.

The chain has TRBV19 and TRBJ2-3, with D hard to call. The CDR3 has 15 residues. CDR1 is LNHDA, CDR2 SQIVND, per germline (reference sequence). V was shortened by 3 bases and J by 3 bases, with 13 bases between the two germline ends. The CDR3 nucleotides are TGTGCCAGTAGTATCAACCGGGTGCAGACAGATACGCAGTATTTT. It encodes CASSINRVQTDTQYF. Full variable domain (remainder filled in from reference TRBV19 and TRBJ2-3): DGGITQSPKYLFRKEGQNVTLSCEQNLNHDAMYWYRQDPGQGLRLIYYSQIVNDFQKGDIAEGYSVSREKKESFPLTVTSAQKNPTAFYLCASSINRVQTDTQYFGPGTRLTVL.

The chain carries TRBV20-1 and TRBJ2-7; D remains unclear. The V gene lost 3 bases and the J gene lost 9 bases, with 18 bases spanning the gap. The CDR3 consists of 13 residues. From germline, CDR1 is DFQATT and CDR2 SNEGSKA (reference sequence). The CDR3 loop reads CSASPTQALGQYF. The DNA for the CDR3 is TGCAGTGCTAGTCCGACCCAGGCCTTAGGGCAGTACTTC.

This chain connects TRBV11-2 to TRBJ2-3, with D unclear. Trimming removed 3 bases from V and 4 bases from J, with 11 bases in between. The CDR3 contains 14 residues. CDR1 and CDR2 (germline): SGHAT, FQNNGV. The CDR3 reads CASSFQVPPDTQYF. Here the CDR3 DNA reads TGTGCCAGCAGCTTTCAGGTACCTCCAGATACGCAGTATTTT.

This chain joins TRBV30 and TRBJ2-7; TRBD1 matches 8 bases. This CDR3 is built from 14 residues. V dropped 1 base and J dropped 2; count of bases not matched to a gene: 4. In germline, CDR1 is GTSNPN, CDR2 SVGIG (reference sequence). The CDR3 DNA reads TGTGCCTGGAGTGCTGGGACAGGAGCCTACGAGCAGTACTTC. Amino acid sequence: CAWSAGTGAYEQYF.

The chain is built from TRBV30 and TRBJ1-5, with D unresolved. Germline CDR1 and CDR2: GTSNPN and SVGIG (reference sequence). The CDR3 spans 13 residues. Trimming pared 3 bases from V and 5 bases from J, leaving 11 bases between. The CDR3 protein is CAWSGIRDQPQHF. Here the CDR3 DNA reads TGTGCCTGGAGCGGTATACGGGATCAGCCCCAGCATTTT.

The J gene is TRBJ2-5, the V gene TRBV27, with 7 nucleotides matching TRBD1. Germline CDR1 reads MNHEY; CDR2 reads SMNVEV (reference sequence). Unmatched junction bases numbered 7, after V lost 4 bases and J lost 5 bases. This CDR3 comprises 14 residues. CDR3 sequence reads: CASSWTGPGETQYF. The CDR3 DNA sequence: TGTGCCAGCAGTTGGACAGGCCCCGGGGAGACCCAGTACTTC.

J is TRBJ2-3 and V is TRBV28; 10 bases agree with TRBD2. Germline CDR1 reads MDHEN; CDR2 reads SYDVKM. The CDR3 totals 13 residues. Losses at the gene ends were 3 bases for V and 8 bases for J; bases not matched to a gene: 2. In DNA, the CDR3 is TGTGCCAGCAGTTTCCGACTAGCGGGTACGCAGTATTTT. Its translation is CASSFRLAGTQYF.